Below are 26 T cell receptor beta chains sequenced from a single sample in a study of blood T cell repertoires in COVID-19. Repertoires were generated with immunoSEQ multiplex PCR, while TCRdb's copy carries only in-frame clones and drops some. The top ten clones hold 4.9% of a sample with approximately 240,000 clones, 70% to 85% of them seen once. Sequencing input: peripheral blood. These receptors came from a woman older than 75 with active or convalescent COVID-19.

Remarks on this clone: The sample has other DNA sequences that encode this CDR3 too. This sequence joins TRBV19 and TRBJ2-7, with D possibly TRBD2 on 7 matching bases. Germline CDR1 and CDR2: LNHDA and SQIVND (reference sequence). Trimming stripped 6 bases from V and 6 bases from J, with 12 bases between. The CDR3 totals 12 residues. The CDR3 spells CASSPRGGEQYF. For the CDR3, the DNA is TGTGCCAGTAGCCCTAGGGGGGGCGAGCAGTACTTC.

The chain is built from TRBV6-1 and TRBJ1-3; possibly TRBD1 for D (5 bases). Germline V gene lookup returns CDR1 MNHNS and CDR2 SASEGT. CDR3 length: 16 residues. With 0 bases removed from V and 2 bases from J, the gap between germline ends came to 11 bases. CDR3 in amino acids: CASSEALQGPGNTIYF. The CDR3 DNA is TGTGCCAGCAGTGAAGCTTTGCAGGGCCCTGGAAACACCATATATTTT.

The gene calls are TRBV6-2 or TRBV6-3 and TRBJ1-6; D is possibly TRBD1 (6 bases). Germline-derived CDR1 and CDR2 are MNHEY and SVGEGT. Trimming removed 5 bases at V and 4 bases at J, with 15 bases between. This CDR3 has 16 amino acids. The CDR3 DNA is TGTGCCAGCAGTCGTCCGGGGACACCTTATAATTCACCCCTCCACTTT. Protein: CASSRPGTPYNSPLHF.

This chain uses TRBV5-4 with TRBJ2-7, with 8 bases lining up with TRBD2. Trimming removed 0 bases from V and 2 bases from J; junction bases left unmatched: 1. The CDR3 has 14 amino acids. Looked up from germline, CDR1 is SGHNT and CDR2 is YYREEE (reference sequence). CDR3 sequence (DNA): TGTGCCAGCAGCTTGGACGGGGGGGCCTACGAGCAGTACTTC. It is translated as CASSLDGGAYEQYF. Filled out from reference TRBV5-4 and TRBJ2-7, the complete variable domain reads ETGVTQSPTHLIKTRGQQVTLRCSSQSGHNTVSWYQQALGQGPQFIFQYYREEENGRGNFPPRFSGLQFPNYSSELNVNALELDDSALYLCASSLDGGAYEQYFGPGTRLTVT.

Turning to this clone: An end of the junction does not agree with germline; a read error may underlie this. J is TRBJ2-5 and V is TRBV5-6; tentatively, D is TRBD2 (5 bases). The CDR3 has 14 residues. The germline V gene has CDR1 SGHDT and CDR2 YYEEEE. The CDR3 here is CASRLDSNRETQYF. Written as DNA, the CDR3 is TGTGCCAGCAGATTGGACTCAAATCGGGAGACCCAGTACTTC.

V gene TRBV24-1 combines with J gene TRBJ2-1, with 7 bases aligning to TRBD2. V lost 2 bases and J lost 2; bases outside the gene matches: 8. CDR3 size: 17 residues. Germline CDR1 is KGHDR and CDR2 is SFDVKD. CDR3 nucleotide sequence: TGTGCCACCAGTGATTCAGCGGGGACTGGGACCTACAATGAGCAGTTCTTC. It translates to CATSDSAGTGTYNEQFF.

The genes are TRBV5-1 and TRBJ1-1; D is unresolved. Germline V gene sequence: CDR1 SGHRS, CDR2 YFSETQ. V was pared by 3 bases and J by 2 bases, with 11 bases between. The CDR3 extends over 14 amino acids. In nucleotides, the CDR3 is TGCGCCAGCAGCTATCTGACTGGAAACACTGAAGCTTTCTTT. Translation gives CASSYLTGNTEAFF.

The V and J genes are TRBV11-1 and TRBJ2-5, with a weak D call TRBD2 (6 bases). V lost 7 bases, J lost 5 bases, and 14 bases lay in between. The germline gives CDR1 SGHAT, CDR2 FQDESV (reference sequence). This CDR3 spans 13 amino acids. CDR3 loop: CASNLGTRETQYF. The CDR3 DNA sequence: TGTGCCAGCAACTTGGGGACTCGGGAGACCCAGTACTTC.

The chain has TRBV6-5 and TRBJ2-1; 11 bases are a match to TRBD2. The CDR3 runs to 15 residues. The germline CDR1 and CDR2 sequences are MNHEY and SVGAGI. The V and J ends lost 2 bases and 9 bases, in that order; junction bases with no gene match: 6. This CDR3 is CASSYRTSGSGEQFF. The CDR3 region has the DNA TGTGCCAGCAGTTACCGCACTAGCGGGAGTGGTGAGCAGTTCTTC.

This clone was seen once. This chain connects TRBV3-1 (or the pseudogene TRBV3-2) to TRBJ2-1, with 10 positions matching TRBD2. Germline V gives CDR1 LGHDT, CDR2 YNNKEL (reference sequence). This CDR3 is built from 13 residues. The J segment lost 7 bases and the V segment lost 8 bases, leaving 5 bases of the junction unmatched. This CDR3 reads CASELAGKNEQFF. The CDR3 nucleotides are TGTGCCAGCGAACTAGCGGGAAAAAATGAGCAGTTCTTC.

This clone was observed a single time. V and J are TRBV28 and TRBJ1-4; D gene uncertain. This CDR3 is built from 20 residues. CDR1 is MDHEN, CDR2 SYDVKM, per germline. V lost 5 bases and J lost 8, with 33 bases in between. The CDR3 is CASSPLGHPGQREGGEKLFF. As DNA, the CDR3 is TGTGCCAGCAGTCCTCTAGGCCATCCGGGCCAGAGGGAGGGAGGCGAAAAACTGTTTTTT.

This chain uses TRBV5-1 with TRBJ1-1; 9 nucleotides match TRBD1. The V gene end was trimmed by 4 bases and the J gene end by 3 bases; junction bases not matched to a gene: 7. The CDR3 extends over 15 amino acids. Germline V CDR1 and CDR2: SGHRS, YFSETQ. The CDR3 loop reads CASSVGRTGDTEAFF. DNA of the CDR3: TGCGCCAGCAGCGTAGGGCGGACAGGGGACACTGAAGCTTTCTTT.

V and J are TRBV24-1 and TRBJ2-1; TRBD2 might be the D (6 bases). The V and J ends lost 3 bases and 7 bases respectively, with 15 bases between them. CDR3 length: 15 amino acids. The germline CDR1 and CDR2 sequences are KGHDR and SFDVKD. As DNA, the CDR3 is TGTGCCACCAGTGATATAACGGGACTCGAGAATGAGCAGTTCTTC. Amino acid sequence: CATSDITGLENEQFF.

The V and J genes are TRBV25-1 and TRBJ1-2; TRBD1 aligns across 7 bases. The CDR3 length is 13 residues. V gave up 6 bases and J gave up 0 bases; unmatched junction bases: 1. Germline V gene data show CDR1 as MGHDK and CDR2 as SYGVNS. As DNA, the CDR3 is TGTGCCAGCAGCGGACAGGCTAACTATGGCTACACCTTC. Translating it yields CASSGQANYGYTF.

This sequence joins TRBV7-8 and TRBJ1-5; no firm D call. Germline CDR1 is SGHVS and CDR2 is FQNEAQ. V was cut by 4 bases and J by 5 bases, with 15 bases left in between. The CDR3 consists of 15 residues. The DNA of the CDR3 is TGTGCCAGCAGCTCTAGTGGGTTAGTAGATCAGCCCCAGCATTTT. It translates to CASSSSGLVDQPQHF.

This chain uses TRBV5-1 with TRBJ2-1; D possibly uses TRBD1 or TRBD2 (5 bases each). The CDR3 sequence is 16 residues long. The germline V and J ends were trimmed by 8 bases and 0 bases, with 18 bases remaining between them. The germline gives CDR1 SGHRS, CDR2 YFSETQ. CDR3 bases: TGCGCCAGTAGCGTGGGGCAGGGCAGCTCCTACAATGAGCAGTTCTTC. This encodes CASSVGQGSSYNEQFF.

The chain combines TRBV5-1 with TRBJ2-3; 14 positions match TRBD2. CDR3 length: 19 amino acids. Per the germline V gene, CDR1 is SGHRS and CDR2 is YFSETQ. V gave up 3 bases and J gave up 2 bases; unmatched junction bases: 11. The CDR3 nucleotides are TGCGCCAGCAGCTCAGGACTAGCGGGGGGTCAACGATACACAGATACGCAGTATTTT. Amino acid sequence: CASSSGLAGGQRYTDTQYF.

This clone was detected ten times or more. The V gene is TRBV28, the J gene TRBJ2-1; 8 nucleotides agree with TRBD2. CDR1 and CDR2 from the germline V gene are MDHEN and SYDVKM. V dropped 7 bases and J dropped 4; count of bases not matched to a gene: 6. This CDR3 has 14 amino acids. Here the CDR3 reads CASKGLESYNEQFF. DNA of the CDR3: TGTGCCAGCAAGGGACTAGAAAGTTACAATGAGCAGTTCTTC.

The V gene is TRBV2, the J gene TRBJ2-3; D possibly corresponds to TRBD1 (6 bases). The CDR3 is 15 residues long. Germline lookup yields CDR1 SNHLY and CDR2 FYNNEI. V was shortened by 6 bases and J by 3 bases, with 16 bases between the two germline ends. Here the CDR3 reads CASRAQGLGTDTQYF. The CDR3 DNA follows: TGTGCCAGCAGAGCACAGGGATTGGGGACAGATACGCAGTATTTT.

This chain uses TRBV5-1 with TRBJ2-1; 9 bases are a match to TRBD1. CDR1 SGHRS and CDR2 YFSETQ come from the germline V gene. This CDR3 has 15 residues. The V gene end was trimmed by 0 bases and the J gene end by 8 bases; junction bases not matched to a gene: 6. The CDR3 region is CASSLAGQGSYEQFF. Written as DNA, the CDR3 is TGCGCCAGCAGCTTGGCGGGACAGGGCTCTTATGAGCAGTTCTTC.

This clone was counted between two and nine times. J is TRBJ1-4 and V is TRBV6-5; 10 nucleotides align to TRBD1. The V segment lost 7 bases and the J segment 7 bases; nucleotides outside the gene matches: 6. The CDR3 spans 14 residues. In germline, CDR1 is MNHEY, CDR2 SVGAGI. The DNA of the CDR3 is TGTGCCAGCACCCACGGGACAGGGGTTGAAAAACTGTTTTTT. Its translation: CASTHGTGVEKLFF.

The rearrangement uses TRBV28 and TRBJ1-2, with a possible D match to TRBD1 (5 bases). This CDR3 contains 14 residues. The germline V and J ends were trimmed by 7 bases and 5 bases, with 17 bases remaining between them. CDR1 MDHEN and CDR2 SYDVKM come from the germline V gene. The chain's CDR3 is CASTNRWELYGYTF. CDR3 nucleotide sequence: TGTGCCAGCACAAACAGGTGGGAATTATATGGCTACACCTTC.

Only a few counts were recorded for this clone. The J gene is TRBJ1-2, the V gene TRBV4-2; 8 nucleotides align to TRBD1. Trimming at V came to 1 base and at J to 10 bases, leaving 8 bases not matched to a gene. This CDR3 is 14 amino acids long. Germline lookup yields CDR1 LGHNA and CDR2 YNFKEQ. CDR3 coding DNA: TGTGCCAGCAGCCAAGTGGAACAGGGGGTTTTCTACACCTTC. Protein: CASSQVEQGVFYTF.

CDR3 in DNA: TGTGCCAGCTCACCAACTTATGAGACCCAGTACTTC. Translating gives CASSPTYETQYF. The gene calls are TRBV18 and TRBJ2-5, with D unresolved. This CDR3 is 12 amino acids long. Germline lookup yields CDR1 KGHSH and CDR2 LQKENI. Trimming took 2 bases from V and 5 from J, leaving 6 bases between them. The whole variable domain, filled in from reference TRBV18 and TRBJ2-5, reads NAGVMQNPRHLVRRRGQEARLRCSPMKGHSHVYWYRQLPEEGLKFMVYLQKENIIDESGMPKERFSAEFPKEGPSILRIQQVVRGDSAAYFCASSPTYETQYFGPGTRLLVL.

V and J are TRBV2 and TRBJ1-5; TRBD1 matches 8 bases. Germline V gene lookup returns CDR1 SNHLY and CDR2 FYNNEI. The CDR3 extends over 14 amino acids. J was trimmed by 5 bases and V by 4 bases; bases with no gene match: 4. This CDR3 reads CASSVGQGYQPQHF. DNA of the CDR3: TGTGCCAGCAGTGTCGGACAGGGCTATCAGCCCCAGCATTTT.

This clone was found a few times. This chain uses TRBV7-8 with TRBJ2-2; D is possibly TRBD1 (6 bases). Germline V gene sequence: CDR1 SGHVS, CDR2 FQNEAQ. V shed 4 bases and J shed 6 bases, with 18 bases lying between them. CDR3 length: 16 amino acids. This CDR3 reads CASSSLAPGAPGELFF. In nucleotides, the CDR3 is TGTGCCAGCAGCTCCCTAGCACCAGGGGCACCCGGGGAGCTGTTTTTT. Drawing the rest from reference TRBV7-8 and TRBJ2-2, the complete variable domain is GAGVSQSPRYKVAKRGQDVALRCDPISGHVSLFWYQQALGQGPEFLTYFQNEAQLDKSGLPSDRFFAERPEGSVSTLKIQRTQQEDSAVYLCASSSLAPGAPGELFFGEGSRLTVL.